This T cell receptor (beta chain) is drawn from a study of OX40 agonist ivuxolimab in advanced cancers. Samples were taken at baseline and on day 1 of cycles 4 and 7. Clones were read by immunoSEQ multiplex PCR, and TCRdb kept only the in-frame ones, dropping some. The table shows some 73,000 clones, with 80% to 90% occurring only once. Germline V gene lookup returns CDR1 MDHEN and CDR2 SYDVKM. V lost 6 bases and J 14 bases, leaving 16 bases between the germline ends. The CDR3 spans 12 residues. With respect to this clone: Its cognate antigen is unknown.

Findings and limits, study-wide: No determination was made of the antigen specificity of the expanded peripheral T cells. Among the lowest peripheral clonal expansion occurred in 0.1-3.0 mg/kg partial responders.

This receptor was obtained from an adult with an advanced solid tumor such as melanoma, head and neck, liver or kidney cancer. The chain employs TRBV28 and TRBJ1-4; D is unresolved. The sequencing used CD4+ or CD8+ T cells sorted from blood, collected in a trial of the OX40 agonist ivuxolimab. The CDR3: CASRPRKGVLFF. CDR3 nucleotides: TGTGCCAGCAGACCTAGGAAAGGAGTTCTGTTTTTT. Looking up the rest from reference TRBV28 and TRBJ1-4 gives the full variable domain: DVKVTQSSRYLVKRTGEKVFLECVQDMDHENMFWYRQDPGLGLRLIYFSYDVKMKEKGDIPEGYSVSREKKERFSLILESASTNQTSMYLCASRPRKGVLFFGSGTQLSVL.